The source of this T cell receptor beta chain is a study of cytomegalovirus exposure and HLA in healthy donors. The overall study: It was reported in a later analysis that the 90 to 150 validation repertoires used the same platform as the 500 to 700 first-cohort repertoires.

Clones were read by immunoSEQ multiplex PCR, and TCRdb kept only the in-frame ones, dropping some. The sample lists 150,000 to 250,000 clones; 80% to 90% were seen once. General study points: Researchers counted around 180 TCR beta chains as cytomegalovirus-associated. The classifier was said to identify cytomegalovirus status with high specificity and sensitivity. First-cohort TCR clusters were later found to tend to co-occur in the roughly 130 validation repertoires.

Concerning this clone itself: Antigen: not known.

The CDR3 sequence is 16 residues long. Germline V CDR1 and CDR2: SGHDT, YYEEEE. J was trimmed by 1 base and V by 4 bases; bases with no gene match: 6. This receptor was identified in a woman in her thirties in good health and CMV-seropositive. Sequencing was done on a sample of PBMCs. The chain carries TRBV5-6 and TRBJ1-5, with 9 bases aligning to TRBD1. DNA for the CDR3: TGTGCCAGCAGCCGGACAGGGGCTCGAAGCAATCAGCCCCAGCATTTT. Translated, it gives CASSRTGARSNQPQHF. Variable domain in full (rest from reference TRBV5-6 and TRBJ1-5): DAGVTQSPTHLIKTRGQQVTLRCSPKSGHDTVSWYQQALGQGPQFIFQYYEEEERQRGNFPDRFSGHQFPNYSSELNVNALLLGDSALYLCASSRTGARSNQPQHFGDGTRLSIL.